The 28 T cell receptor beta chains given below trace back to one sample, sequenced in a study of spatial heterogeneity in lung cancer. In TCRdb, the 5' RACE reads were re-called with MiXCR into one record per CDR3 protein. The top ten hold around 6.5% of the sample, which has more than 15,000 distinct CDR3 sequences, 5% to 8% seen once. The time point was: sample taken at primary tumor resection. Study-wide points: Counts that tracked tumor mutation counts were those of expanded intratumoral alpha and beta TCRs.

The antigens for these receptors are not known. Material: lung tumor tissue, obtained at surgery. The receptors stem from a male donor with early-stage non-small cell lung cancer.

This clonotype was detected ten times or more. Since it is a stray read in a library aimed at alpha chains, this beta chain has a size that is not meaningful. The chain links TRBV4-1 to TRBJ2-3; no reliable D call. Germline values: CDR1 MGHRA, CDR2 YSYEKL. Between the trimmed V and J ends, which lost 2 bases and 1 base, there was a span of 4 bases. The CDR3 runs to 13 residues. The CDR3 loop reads CASSQIGTDTQYF. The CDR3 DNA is TGCGCCAGCAGCCAAATCGGCACAGATACGCAGTATTTT.

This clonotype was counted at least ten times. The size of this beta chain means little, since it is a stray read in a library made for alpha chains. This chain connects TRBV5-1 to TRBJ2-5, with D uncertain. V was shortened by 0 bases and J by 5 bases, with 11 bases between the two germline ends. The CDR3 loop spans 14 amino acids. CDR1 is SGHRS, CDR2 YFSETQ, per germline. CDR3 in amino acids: CASSLADGWETQYF. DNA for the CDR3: TGCGCCAGCAGCTTGGCCGACGGTTGGGAGACCCAGTACTTC.

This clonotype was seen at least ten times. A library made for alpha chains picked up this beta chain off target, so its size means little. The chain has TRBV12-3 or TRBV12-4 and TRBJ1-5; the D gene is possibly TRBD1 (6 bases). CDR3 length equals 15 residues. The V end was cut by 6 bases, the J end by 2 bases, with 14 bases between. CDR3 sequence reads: CASSLGGRGNQPQHF. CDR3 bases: TGTGCCAGCAGCCTAGGGGGGAGAGGCAATCAGCCCCAGCATTTT.

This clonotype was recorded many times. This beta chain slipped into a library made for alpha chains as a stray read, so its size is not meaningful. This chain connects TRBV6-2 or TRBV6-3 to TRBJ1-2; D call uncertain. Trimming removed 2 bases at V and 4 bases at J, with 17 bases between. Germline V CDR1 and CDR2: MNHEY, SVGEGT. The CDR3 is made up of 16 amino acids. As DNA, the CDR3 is TGTGCCAGCAGTTACGCCCAGGATTACCAATTCTATGGCTACACCTTC. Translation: CASSYAQDYQFYGYTF.

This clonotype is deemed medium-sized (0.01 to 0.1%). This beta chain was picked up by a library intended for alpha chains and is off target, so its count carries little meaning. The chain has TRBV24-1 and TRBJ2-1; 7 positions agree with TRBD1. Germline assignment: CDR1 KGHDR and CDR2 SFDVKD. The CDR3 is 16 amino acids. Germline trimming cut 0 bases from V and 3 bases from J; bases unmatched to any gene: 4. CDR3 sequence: CATSDLGDRDYNEQFF. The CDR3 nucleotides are TGTGCCACCAGTGATTTGGGAGACAGGGACTACAATGAGCAGTTCTTC.

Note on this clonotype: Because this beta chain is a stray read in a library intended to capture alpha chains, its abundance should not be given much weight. The chain's CDR3 is CASSLAEAYEQYF. The CDR3 DNA reads as TGTGCCAGCAGCTTAGCCGAAGCCTACGAGCAGTACTTC. The V call is TRBV7-9, the J call TRBJ2-7; D not resolved. The germline gives CDR1 SEHNR, CDR2 FQNEAQ (reference sequence). The CDR3 sequence is 13 residues long. V lost 0 bases to trimming and J lost 2 bases, with 5 bases between them.

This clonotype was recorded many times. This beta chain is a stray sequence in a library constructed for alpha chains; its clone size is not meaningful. The CDR3 DNA reads TGTGCCAGCAGTGAAGCCGGGACAGGGGTATCGTATGGCTACACCTTC. This gives the protein CASSEAGTGVSYGYTF. The chain combines TRBV6-1 with TRBJ1-2, with 10 bases aligning to TRBD1. This CDR3 is built from 16 residues. Germline V gives CDR1 MNHNS, CDR2 SASEGT. V lost 0 bases and J lost 5; bases outside the gene matches: 6.

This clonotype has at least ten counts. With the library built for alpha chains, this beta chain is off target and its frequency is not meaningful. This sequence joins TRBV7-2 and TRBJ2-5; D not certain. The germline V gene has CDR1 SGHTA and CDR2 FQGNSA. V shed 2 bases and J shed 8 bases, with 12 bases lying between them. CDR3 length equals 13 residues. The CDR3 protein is CASSLSPQYTQYF. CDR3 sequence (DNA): TGTGCCAGCAGCTTATCGCCACAGTATACCCAGTACTTC.

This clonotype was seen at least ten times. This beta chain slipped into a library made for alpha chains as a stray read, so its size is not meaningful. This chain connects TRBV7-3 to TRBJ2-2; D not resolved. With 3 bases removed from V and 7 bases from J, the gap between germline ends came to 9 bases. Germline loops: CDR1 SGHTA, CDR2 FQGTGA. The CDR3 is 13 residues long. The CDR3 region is CASSLTKLGELFF. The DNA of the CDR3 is TGTGCCAGCAGCTTGACGAAACTCGGGGAGCTGTTTTTT. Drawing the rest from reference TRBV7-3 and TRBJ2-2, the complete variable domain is GAGVSQTPSNKVTEKGKYVELRCDPISGHTALYWYRQSLGQGPEFLIYFQGTGAADDSGLPNDRFFAVRPEGSVSTLKIQRTERGDSAVYLCASSLTKLGELFFGEGSRLTVL.

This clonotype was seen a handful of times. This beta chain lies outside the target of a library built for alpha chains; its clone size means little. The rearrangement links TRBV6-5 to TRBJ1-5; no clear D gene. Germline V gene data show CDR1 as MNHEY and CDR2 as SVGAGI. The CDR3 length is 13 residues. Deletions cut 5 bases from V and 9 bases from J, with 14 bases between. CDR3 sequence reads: CASSARVGLPQHF. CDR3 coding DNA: TGTGCCAGCAGTGCGAGAGTCGGCTTGCCCCAGCATTTT.

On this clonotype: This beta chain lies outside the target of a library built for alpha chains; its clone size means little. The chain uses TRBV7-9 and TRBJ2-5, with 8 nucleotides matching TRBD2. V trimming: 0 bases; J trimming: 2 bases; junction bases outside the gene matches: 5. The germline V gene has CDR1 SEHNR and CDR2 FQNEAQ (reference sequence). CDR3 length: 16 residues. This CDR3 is CASSLALAERQETQYF. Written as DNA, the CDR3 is TGTGCCAGCAGCTTAGCACTAGCGGAGAGGCAAGAGACCCAGTACTTC. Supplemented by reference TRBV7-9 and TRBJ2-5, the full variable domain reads DTGVSQNPRHKITKRGQNVTFRCDPISEHNRLYWYRQTLGQGPEFLTYFQNEAQLEKSRLLSDRFSAERPKGSFSTLEIQRTEQGDSAMYLCASSLALAERQETQYFGPGTRLLVL.

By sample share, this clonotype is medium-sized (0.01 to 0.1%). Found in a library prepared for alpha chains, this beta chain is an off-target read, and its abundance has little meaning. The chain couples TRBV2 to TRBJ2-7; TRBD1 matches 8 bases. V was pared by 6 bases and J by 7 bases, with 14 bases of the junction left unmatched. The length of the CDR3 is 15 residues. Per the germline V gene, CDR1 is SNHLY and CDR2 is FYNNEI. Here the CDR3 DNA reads TGTGCCAGCAGAGTGGGAACCGGGACAGGTGGTGAGCAGTACTTC. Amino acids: CASRVGTGTGGEQYF.

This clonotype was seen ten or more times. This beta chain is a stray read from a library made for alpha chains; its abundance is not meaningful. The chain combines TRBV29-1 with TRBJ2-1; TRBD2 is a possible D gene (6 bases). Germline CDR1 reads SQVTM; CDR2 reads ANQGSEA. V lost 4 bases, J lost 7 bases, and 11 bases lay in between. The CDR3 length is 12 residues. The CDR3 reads CSVGWRGNEQFF. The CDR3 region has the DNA TGCAGCGTTGGGTGGCGGGGAAATGAGCAGTTCTTC.

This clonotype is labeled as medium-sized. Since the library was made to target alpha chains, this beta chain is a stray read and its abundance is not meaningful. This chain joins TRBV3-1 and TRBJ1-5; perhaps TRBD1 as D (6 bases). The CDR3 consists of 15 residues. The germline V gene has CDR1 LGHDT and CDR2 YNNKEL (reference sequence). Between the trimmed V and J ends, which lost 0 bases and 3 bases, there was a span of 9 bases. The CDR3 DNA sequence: TGTGCCAGCAGCCAAGATTGGGGGCCCAATCAGCCCCAGCATTTT. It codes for CASSQDWGPNQPQHF.

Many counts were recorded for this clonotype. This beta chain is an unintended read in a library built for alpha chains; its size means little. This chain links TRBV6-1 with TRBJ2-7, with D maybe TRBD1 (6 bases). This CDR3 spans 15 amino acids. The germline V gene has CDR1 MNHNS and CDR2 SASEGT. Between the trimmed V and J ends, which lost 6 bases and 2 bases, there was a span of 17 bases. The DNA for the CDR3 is TGTGCCAGCAGGGAGTTGGTCGGGACAACCTACGAGCAGTACTTC. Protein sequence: CASRELVGTTYEQYF.

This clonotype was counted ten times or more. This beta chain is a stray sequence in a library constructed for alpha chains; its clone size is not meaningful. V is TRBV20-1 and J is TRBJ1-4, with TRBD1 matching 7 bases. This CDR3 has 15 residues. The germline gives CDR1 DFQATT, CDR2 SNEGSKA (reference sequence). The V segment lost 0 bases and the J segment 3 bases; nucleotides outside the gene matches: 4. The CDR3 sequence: CSARDSGTANEKLFF. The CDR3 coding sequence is TGCAGTGCTAGAGATAGCGGGACAGCTAATGAAAAACTGTTTTTT.

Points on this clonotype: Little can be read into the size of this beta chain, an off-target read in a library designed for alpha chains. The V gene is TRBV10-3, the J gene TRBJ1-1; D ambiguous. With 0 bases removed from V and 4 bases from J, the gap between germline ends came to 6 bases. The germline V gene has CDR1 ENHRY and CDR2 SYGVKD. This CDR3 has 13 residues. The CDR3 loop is CAISESWGTEAFF. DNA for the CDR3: TGTGCCATCAGTGAGTCTTGGGGCACTGAAGCTTTCTTT.

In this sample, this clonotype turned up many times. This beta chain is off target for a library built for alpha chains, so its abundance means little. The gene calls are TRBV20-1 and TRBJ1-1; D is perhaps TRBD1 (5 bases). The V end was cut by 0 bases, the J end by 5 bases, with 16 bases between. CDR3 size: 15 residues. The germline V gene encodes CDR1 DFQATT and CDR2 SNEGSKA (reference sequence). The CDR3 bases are TGCAGTGCTAGAGATGGTTCGGGGGGTTGGACTGAAGCTTTCTTT. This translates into CSARDGSGGWTEAFF.

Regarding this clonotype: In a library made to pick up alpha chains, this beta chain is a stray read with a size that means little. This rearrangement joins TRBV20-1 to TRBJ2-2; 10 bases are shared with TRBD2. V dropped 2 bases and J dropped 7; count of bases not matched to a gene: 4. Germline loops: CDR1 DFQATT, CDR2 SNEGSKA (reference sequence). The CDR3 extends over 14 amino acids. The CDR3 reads CSARSGGAVGELFF. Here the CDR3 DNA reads TGCAGTGCTAGAAGCGGGGGGGCCGTCGGGGAGCTGTTTTTT.

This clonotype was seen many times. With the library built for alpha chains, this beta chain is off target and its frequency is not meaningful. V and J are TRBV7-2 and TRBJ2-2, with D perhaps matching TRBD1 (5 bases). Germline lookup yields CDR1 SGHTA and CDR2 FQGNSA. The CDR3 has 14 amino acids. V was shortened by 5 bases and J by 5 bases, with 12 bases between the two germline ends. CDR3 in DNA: TGTGCCAGCAGCCTGGGGCATACGACCGGGGAGCTGTTTTTT. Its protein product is CASSLGHTTGELFF.

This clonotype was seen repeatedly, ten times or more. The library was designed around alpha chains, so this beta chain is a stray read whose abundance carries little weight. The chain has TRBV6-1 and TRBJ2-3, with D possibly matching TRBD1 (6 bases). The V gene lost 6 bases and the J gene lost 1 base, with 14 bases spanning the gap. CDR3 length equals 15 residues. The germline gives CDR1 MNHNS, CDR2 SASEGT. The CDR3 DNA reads TGTGCCAGCAGAGGTGGGGGCGCGGGCACAGATACGCAGTATTTT. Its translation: CASRGGGAGTDTQYF.

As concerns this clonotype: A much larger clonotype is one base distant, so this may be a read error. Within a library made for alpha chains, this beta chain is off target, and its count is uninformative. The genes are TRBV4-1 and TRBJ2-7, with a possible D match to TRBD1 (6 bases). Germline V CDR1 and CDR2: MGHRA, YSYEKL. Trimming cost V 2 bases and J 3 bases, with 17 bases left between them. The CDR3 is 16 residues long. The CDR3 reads CASSQILGHADYEQYF. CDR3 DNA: TGCGCCAGCAGCCAAATCCTGGGACATGCTGACTACGAGCAGTACTTC.

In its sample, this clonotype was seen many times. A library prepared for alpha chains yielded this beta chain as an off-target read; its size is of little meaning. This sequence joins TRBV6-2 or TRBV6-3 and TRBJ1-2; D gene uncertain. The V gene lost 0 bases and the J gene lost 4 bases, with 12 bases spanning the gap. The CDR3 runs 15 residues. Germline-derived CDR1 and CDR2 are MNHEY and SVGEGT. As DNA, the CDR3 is TGTGCCAGCAGTTACTCTGAGAGCAGTCTCTATGGCTACACCTTC. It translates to CASSYSESSLYGYTF.

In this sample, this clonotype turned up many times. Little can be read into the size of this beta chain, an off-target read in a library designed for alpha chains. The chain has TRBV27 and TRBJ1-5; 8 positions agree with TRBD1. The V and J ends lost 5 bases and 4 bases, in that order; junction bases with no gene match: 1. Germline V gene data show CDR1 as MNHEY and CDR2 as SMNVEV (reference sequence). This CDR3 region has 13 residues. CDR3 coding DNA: TGTGCCAGCAGTAGACAGGGGAATCAGCCCCAGCATTTT. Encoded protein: CASSRQGNQPQHF.

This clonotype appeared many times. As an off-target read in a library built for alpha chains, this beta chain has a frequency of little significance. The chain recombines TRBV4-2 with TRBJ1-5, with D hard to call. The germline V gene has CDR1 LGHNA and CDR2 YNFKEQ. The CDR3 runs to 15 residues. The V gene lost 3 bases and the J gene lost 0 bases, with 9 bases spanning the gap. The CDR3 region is CASSHVGDSNQPQHF. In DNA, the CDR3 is TGTGCCAGCAGCCACGTTGGAGATAGCAATCAGCCCCAGCATTTT.

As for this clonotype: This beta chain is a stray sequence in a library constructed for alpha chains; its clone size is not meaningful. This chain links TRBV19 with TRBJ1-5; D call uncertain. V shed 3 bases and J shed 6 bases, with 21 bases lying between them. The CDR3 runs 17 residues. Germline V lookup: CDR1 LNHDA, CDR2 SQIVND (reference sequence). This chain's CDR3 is CASSILSSGESGQPQHF. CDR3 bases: TGTGCCAGTAGTATCCTCTCTAGTGGGGAAAGTGGTCAGCCCCAGCATTTT.

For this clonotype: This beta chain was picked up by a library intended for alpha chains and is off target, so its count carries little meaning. The CDR3 DNA follows: TGTGCCAGCTCACCATCCTTGACCGAATTTAACACTGAAGCTTTCTTT. Its translation: CASSPSLTEFNTEAFF. The rearrangement uses TRBV18 and TRBJ1-1; D remains unclear. Germline CDR1 reads KGHSH; CDR2 reads LQKENI. There are 16 residues in the CDR3. V dropped 2 bases and J dropped 2 bases, with 15 bases sitting between them.

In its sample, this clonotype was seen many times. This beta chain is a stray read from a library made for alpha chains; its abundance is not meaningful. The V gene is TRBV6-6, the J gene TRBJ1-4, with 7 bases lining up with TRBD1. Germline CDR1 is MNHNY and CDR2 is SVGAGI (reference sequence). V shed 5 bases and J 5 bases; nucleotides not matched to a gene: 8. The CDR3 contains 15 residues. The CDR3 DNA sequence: TGTGCCAGCAGTGCCTCGACAGGGTTGAATGAAAAACTGTTTTTT. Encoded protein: CASSASTGLNEKLFF.